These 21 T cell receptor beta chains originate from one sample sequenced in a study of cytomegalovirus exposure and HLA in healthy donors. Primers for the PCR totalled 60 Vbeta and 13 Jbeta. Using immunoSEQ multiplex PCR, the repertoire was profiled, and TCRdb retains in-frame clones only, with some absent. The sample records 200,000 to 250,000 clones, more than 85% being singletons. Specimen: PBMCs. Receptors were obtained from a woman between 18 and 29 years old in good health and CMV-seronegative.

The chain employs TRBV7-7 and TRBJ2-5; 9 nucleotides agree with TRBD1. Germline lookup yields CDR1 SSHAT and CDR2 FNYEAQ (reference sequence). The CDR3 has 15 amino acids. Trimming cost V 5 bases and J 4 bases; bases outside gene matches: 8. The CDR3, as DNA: TGTGCCAGCAGCAGCCCGGGACAGGGCGGAGAGACCCAGTACTTC. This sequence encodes CASSSPGQGGETQYF.

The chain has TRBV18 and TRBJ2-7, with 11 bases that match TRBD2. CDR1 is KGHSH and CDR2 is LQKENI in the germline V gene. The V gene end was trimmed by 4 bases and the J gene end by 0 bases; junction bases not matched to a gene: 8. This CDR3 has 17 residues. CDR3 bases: TGTGCCAGCTCACGCGGGACTAGCGGCGTTTACTCCTACGAGCAGTACTTC. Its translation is CASSRGTSGVYSYEQYF.

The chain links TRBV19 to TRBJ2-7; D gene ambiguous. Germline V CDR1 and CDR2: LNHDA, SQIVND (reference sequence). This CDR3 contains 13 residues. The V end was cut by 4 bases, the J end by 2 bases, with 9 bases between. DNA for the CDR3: TGTGCCAGTAGTAGCTTCGGAGCCTACGAGCAGTACTTC. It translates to CASSSFGAYEQYF.

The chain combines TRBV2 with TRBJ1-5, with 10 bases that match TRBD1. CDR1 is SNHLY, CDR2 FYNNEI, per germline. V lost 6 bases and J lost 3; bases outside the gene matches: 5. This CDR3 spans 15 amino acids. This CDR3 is CASRTDRGLNQPQHF. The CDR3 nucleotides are TGTGCCAGCAGGACCGACAGGGGGCTCAATCAGCCCCAGCATTTT.

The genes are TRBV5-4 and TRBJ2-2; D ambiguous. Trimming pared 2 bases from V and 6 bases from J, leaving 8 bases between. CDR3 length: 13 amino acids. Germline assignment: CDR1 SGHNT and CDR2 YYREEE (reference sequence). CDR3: CASSFPGSGELFF. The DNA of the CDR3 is TGTGCCAGCAGCTTTCCAGGCTCCGGGGAGCTGTTTTTT.

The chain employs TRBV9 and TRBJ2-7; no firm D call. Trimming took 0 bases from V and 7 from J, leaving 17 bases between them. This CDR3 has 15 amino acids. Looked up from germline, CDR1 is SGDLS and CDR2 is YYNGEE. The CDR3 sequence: CASSVDLRSSQEQYF. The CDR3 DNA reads TGTGCCAGCAGCGTAGATTTGCGGAGTTCCCAGGAGCAGTACTTC.

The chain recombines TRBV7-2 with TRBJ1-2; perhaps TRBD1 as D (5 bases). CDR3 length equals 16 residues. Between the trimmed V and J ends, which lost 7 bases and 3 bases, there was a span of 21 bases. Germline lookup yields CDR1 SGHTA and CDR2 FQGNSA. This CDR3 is CASTSRWGELYYGYTF. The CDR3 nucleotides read TGTGCCAGCACCTCGAGATGGGGCGAGCTTTACTATGGCTACACCTTC. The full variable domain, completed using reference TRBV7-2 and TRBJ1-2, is GAGVSQSPSNKVTEKGKDVELRCDPISGHTALYWYRQSLGQGLEFLIYFQGNSAPDKSGLPSDRFSAERTGGSVSTLTIQRTQQEDSAVYLCASTSRWGELYYGYTFGSGTRLTVV.

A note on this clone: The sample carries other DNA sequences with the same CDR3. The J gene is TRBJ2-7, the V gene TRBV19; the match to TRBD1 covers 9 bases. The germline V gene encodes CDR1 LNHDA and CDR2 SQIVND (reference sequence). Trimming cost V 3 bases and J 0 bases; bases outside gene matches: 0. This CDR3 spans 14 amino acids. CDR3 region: CASSMTGGSYEQYF. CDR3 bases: TGTGCCAGTAGTATGACAGGGGGCTCCTACGAGCAGTACTTC.

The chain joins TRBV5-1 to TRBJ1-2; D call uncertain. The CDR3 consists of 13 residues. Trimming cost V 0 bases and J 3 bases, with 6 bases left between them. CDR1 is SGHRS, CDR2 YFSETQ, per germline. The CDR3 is CASSLAADYGYTF. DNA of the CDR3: TGCGCCAGCAGCTTGGCCGCAGACTATGGCTACACCTTC.

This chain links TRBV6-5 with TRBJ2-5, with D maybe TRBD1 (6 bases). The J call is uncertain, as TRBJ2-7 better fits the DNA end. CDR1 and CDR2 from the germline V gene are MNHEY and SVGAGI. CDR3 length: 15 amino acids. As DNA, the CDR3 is TGTGCCAGCAGTACCAGGGGTGGTTCCTCCTACGAGCAGTACTTC. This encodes CASSTRGGSSYEQYF.

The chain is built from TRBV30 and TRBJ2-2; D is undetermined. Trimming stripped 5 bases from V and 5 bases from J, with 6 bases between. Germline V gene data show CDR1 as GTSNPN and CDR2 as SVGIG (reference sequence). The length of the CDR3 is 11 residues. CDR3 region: CAWSQTGELFF. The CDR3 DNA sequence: TGTGCCTGGTCCCAAACCGGGGAGCTGTTTTTT. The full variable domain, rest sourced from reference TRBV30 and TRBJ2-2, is SQTIHQWPATLVQPVGSPLSLECTVEGTSNPNLYWYRQAAGRGLQLLFYSVGIGQISSEVPQNLSASRPQDRQFILSSKKLLLSDSGFYLCAWSQTGELFFGEGSRLTVL.

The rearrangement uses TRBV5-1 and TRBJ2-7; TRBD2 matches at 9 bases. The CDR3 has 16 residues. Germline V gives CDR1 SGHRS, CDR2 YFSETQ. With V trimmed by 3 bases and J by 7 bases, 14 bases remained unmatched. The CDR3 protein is CASSWRGGDYELEQYF. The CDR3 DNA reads TGCGCCAGCAGCTGGCGGGGGGGCGACTACGAGTTGGAGCAGTACTTC. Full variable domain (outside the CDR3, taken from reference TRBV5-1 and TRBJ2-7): KAGVTQTPRYLIKTRGQQVTLSCSPISGHRSVSWYQQTPGQGLQFLFEYFSETQRNKGNFPGRFSGRQFSNSRSEMNVSTLELGDSALYLCASSWRGGDYELEQYFGPGTRLTVT.

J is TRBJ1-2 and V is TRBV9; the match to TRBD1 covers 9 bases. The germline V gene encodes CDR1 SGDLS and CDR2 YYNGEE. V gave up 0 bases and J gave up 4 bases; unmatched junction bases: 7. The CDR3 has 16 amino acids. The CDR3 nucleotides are TGTGCCAGCAGCGTAGCAGGGACAGGGAGAGGCTATGGCTACACCTTC. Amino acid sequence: CASSVAGTGRGYGYTF.

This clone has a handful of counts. CDR3 region: CASSPDSNTEAFF. The CDR3 bases are TGCGCCAGCAGCCCGGACAGCAACACTGAAGCTTTCTTT. The chain links TRBV5-1 to TRBJ1-1; D might be TRBD1 (6 bases). CDR1 and CDR2 from the germline V gene are SGHRS and YFSETQ. The CDR3 is made up of 13 amino acids. Deletions cut 4 bases from V and 2 bases from J, with 9 bases between.

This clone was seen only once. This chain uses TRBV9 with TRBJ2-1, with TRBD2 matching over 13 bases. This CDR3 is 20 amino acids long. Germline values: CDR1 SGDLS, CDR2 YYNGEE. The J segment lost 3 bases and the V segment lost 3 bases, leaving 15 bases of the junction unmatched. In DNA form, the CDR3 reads TGTGCCAGCAGCGCGTCGGTACCGGGACTAGCGGGGCGGATCTACAATGAGCAGTTCTTC. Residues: CASSASVPGLAGRIYNEQFF. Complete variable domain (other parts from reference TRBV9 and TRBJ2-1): DSGVTQTPKHLITATGQRVTLRCSPRSGDLSVYWYQQSLDQGLQFLIQYYNGEERAKGNILERFSAQQFPDLHSELNLSSLELGDSALYFCASSASVPGLAGRIYNEQFFGPGTRLTVL.

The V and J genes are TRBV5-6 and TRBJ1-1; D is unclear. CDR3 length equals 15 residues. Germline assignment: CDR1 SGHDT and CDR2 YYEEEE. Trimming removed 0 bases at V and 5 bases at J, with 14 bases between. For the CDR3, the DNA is TGTGCCAGCAGCTTGGTCGCGGGGTATTTTACTGAAGCTTTCTTT. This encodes CASSLVAGYFTEAFF.

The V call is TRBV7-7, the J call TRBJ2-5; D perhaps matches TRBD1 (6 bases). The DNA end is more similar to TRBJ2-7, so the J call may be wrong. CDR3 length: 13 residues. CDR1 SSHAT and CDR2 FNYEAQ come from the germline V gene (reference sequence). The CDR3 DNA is TGTGCCAGCAGCTCGGGACATCCCTACGAGCAGTACTTC. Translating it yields CASSSGHPYEQYF.

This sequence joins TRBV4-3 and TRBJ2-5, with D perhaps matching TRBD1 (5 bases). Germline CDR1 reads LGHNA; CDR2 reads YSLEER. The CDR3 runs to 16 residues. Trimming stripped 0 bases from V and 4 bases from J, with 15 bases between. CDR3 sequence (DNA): TGCGCCAGCAGCCAAGATTGGGCAGGGCCAGTAGAGACCCAGTACTTC. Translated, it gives CASSQDWAGPVETQYF.

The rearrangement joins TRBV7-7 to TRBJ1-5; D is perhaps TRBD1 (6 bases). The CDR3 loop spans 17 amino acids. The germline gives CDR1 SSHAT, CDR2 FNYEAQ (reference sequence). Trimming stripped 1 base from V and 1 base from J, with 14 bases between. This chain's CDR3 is CASSLEPRGWSNQPQHF. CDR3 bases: TGTGCCAGCAGCTTAGAACCCAGGGGCTGGAGCAATCAGCCCCAGCATTTT.

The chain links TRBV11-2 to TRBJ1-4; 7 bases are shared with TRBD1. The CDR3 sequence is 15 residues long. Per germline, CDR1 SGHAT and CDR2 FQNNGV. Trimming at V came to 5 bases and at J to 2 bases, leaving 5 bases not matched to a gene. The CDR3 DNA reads TGTGCCAGCAGCCGAAAGACAGGGACTAATGAAAAACTGTTTTTT. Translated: CASSRKTGTNEKLFF.

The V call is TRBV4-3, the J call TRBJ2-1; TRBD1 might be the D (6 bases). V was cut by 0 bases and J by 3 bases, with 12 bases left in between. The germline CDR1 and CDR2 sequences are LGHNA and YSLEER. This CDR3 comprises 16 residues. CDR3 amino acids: CASSQDLQGFYNEQFF. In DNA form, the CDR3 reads TGCGCCAGCAGCCAAGATTTGCAGGGGTTCTACAATGAGCAGTTCTTC.